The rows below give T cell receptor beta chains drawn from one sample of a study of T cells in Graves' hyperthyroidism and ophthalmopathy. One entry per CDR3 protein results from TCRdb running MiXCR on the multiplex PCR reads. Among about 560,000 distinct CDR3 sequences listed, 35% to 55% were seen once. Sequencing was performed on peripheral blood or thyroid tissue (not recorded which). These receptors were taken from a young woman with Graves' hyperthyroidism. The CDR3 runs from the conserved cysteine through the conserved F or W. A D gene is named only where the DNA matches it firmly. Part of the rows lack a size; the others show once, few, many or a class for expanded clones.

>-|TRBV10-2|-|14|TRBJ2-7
TGCGCCAGCAGTCCTACGGGAGTGAGGGACGAGCAGTACTTC
CASSPTGVRDEQYF
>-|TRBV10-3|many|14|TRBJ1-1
TGTGCCATCAGTGAGTCGAACGGGAACACTGAAGCTTTCTTT
CAISESNGNTEAFF
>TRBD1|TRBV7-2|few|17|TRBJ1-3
TGTGCCAGCAGCCTCCGGACAGGGACCTACTCTGGAAACACCATATATTTT
CASSLRTGTYSGNTIYF
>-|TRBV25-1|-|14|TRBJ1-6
TGTGCTAGTGCGGGGGCGATGGATAATTCACCCCTCCACTTT
CASAGAMDNSPLHF
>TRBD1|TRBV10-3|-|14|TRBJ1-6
TGTGCCATCAGTGACGGGACAGGGGATTCACCCCTCCACTTT
CAISDGTGDSPLHF
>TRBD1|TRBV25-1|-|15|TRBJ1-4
TGTGCCAGCAGTGAAGGACAGGGGACGAGTGAAAAACTGTTTTTT
CASSEGQGTSEKLFF
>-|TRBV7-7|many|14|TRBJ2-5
TGTGCTAGCAGCTTAGTCCCGCGGGTAGAGACCCAGTACTTC
CASSLVPRVETQYF
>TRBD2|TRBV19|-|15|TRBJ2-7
TGTGCCAGTAGTATAGTGGCGGGAGCCGGGGGCGAGCAGTACTTC
CASSIVAGAGGEQYF
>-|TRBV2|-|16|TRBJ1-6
TGTGCCAGCAGCCGTGCCTGGGGATCCTATAATTCACCCCTCCACTTT
CASSRAWGSYNSPLHF
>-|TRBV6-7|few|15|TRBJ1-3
TGTGCCAGCAGTTACCTAGCAACCTCTGGAAACACCATATATTTT
CASSYLATSGNTIYF
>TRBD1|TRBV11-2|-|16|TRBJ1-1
TGTGCCAGCAGCAGCAGGACTGACAGGGGAAACACTGAAGCTTTCTTT
CASSSRTDRGNTEAFF
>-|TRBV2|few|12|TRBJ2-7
TGTGCCAGCGGCCTCCAAGTCTACGAGCAGTACTTC
CASGLQVYEQYF
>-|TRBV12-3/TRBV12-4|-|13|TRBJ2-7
TGTGCATGTCTGGCAGGGCCCTCCTACGAGCAGTACTTC
CACLAGPSYEQYF
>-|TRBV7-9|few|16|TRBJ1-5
TGTGCCAGCAGCTGGTCGGGCAGTGGGGGCAATCAGCCCCAGCATTTT
CASSWSGSGGNQPQHF
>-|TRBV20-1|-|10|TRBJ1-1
TGCAGTGCTAGAGAGGACGCGGCTTTCTTT
CSAREDAAFF
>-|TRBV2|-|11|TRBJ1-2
TGTGCCCGAGCCGTGGACTATGGCTACACCTTC
CARAVDYGYTF
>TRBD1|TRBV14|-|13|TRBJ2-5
TGTGCCACTTCGGACAGGATGGAAGAGACCCAGTACTTC
CATSDRMEETQYF
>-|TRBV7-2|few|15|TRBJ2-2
TGTGCCAGCAGCTTACGGGTCGGGACGGGCGGGGAGCTGTTTTTT
CASSLRVGTGGELFF
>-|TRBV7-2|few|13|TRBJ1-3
TGTGCCAGCAGCTTAAGCTGGGGAAACACCATATATTTT
CASSLSWGNTIYF